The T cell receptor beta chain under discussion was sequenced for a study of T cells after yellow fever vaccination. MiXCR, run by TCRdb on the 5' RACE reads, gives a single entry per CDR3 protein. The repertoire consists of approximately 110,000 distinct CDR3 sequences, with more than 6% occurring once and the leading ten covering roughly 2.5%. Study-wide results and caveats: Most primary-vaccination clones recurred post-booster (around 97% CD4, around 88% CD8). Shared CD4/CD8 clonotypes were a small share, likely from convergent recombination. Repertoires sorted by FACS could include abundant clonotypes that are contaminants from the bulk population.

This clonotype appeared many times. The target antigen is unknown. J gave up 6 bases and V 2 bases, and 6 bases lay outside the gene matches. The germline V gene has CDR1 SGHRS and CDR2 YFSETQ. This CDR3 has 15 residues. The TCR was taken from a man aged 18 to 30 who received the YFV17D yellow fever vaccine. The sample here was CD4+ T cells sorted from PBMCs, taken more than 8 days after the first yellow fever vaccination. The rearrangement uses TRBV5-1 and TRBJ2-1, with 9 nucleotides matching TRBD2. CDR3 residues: CASSLLAGGSNEQFF. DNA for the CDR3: TGCGCCAGCAGCTTATTGGCGGGGGGGAGCAATGAGCAGTTCTTC.